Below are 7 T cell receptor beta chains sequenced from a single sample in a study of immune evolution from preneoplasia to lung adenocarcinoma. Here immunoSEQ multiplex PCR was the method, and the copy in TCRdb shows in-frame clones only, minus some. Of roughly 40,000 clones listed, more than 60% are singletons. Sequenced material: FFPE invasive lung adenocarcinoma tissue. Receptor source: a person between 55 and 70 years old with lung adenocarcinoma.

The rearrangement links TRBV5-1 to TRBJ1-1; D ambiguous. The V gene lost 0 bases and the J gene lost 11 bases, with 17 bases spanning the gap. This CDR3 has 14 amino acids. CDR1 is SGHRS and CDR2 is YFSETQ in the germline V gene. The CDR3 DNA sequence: TGCGCCAGCAGCTTGGATCAGGAGCTGGGCCAGGCTTTCTTT. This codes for CASSLDQELGQAFF.

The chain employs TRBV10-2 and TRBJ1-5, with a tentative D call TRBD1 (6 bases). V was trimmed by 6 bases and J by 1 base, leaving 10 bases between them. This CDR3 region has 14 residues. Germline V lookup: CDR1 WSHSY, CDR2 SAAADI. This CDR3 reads CASRRDTSNQPQHF. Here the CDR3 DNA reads TGCGCCAGCAGGAGGGACACAAGCAATCAGCCCCAGCATTTT.

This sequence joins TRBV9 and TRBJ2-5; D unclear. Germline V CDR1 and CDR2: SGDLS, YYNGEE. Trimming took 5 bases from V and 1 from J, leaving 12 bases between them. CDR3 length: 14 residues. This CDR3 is CASSSGIFQETQYF. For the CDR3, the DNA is TGTGCCAGCAGTTCTGGGATATTCCAAGAGACCCAGTACTTC. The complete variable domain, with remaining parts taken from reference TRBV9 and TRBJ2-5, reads DSGVTQTPKHLITATGQRVTLRCSPRSGDLSVYWYQQSLDQGLQFLIQYYNGEERAKGNILERFSAQQFPDLHSELNLSSLELGDSALYFCASSSGIFQETQYFGPGTRLLVL.

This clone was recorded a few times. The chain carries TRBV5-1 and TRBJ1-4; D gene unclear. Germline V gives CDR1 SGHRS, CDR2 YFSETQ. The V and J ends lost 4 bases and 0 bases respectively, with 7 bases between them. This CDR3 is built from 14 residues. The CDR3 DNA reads TGCGCCAGCAGCCCCATTCCAACTAATGAAAAACTGTTTTTT. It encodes CASSPIPTNEKLFF.

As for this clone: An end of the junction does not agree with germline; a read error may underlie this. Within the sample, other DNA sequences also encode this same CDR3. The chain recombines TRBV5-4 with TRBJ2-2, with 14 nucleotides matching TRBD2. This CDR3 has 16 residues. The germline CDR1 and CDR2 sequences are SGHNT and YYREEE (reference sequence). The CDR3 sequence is CASSPGLAGVTGELFF. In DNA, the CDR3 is TGTGCCAGCAGCCCGGGACTAGCGGGAGTCACCGGGGAACTGTTTTTT. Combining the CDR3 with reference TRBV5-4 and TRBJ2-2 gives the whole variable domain ETGVTQSPTHLIKTRGQQVTLRCSSQSGHNTVSWYQQALGQGPQFIFQYYREEENGRGNFPPRFSGLQFPNYSSELNVNALELDDSALYLCASSPGLAGVTGELFFGEGSRLTVL.

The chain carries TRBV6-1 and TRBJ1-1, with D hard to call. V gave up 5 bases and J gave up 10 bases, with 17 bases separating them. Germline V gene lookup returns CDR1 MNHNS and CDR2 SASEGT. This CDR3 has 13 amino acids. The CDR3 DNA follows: TGTGCCAGCAGTACAAATGGGATAGCAGGAGCTTTCTTT. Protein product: CASSTNGIAGAFF.

The CDR3 protein is CASSIGGGTTGELFF. The CDR3 nucleotides read TGTGCCAGTAGTATAGGCGGGGGCACCACCGGGGAGCTGTTTTTT. V gene TRBV19 combines with J gene TRBJ2-2; D is possibly TRBD2 (7 bases). The CDR3 is 15 amino acids. Germline CDR1 is LNHDA and CDR2 is SQIVND (reference sequence). V was cut by 1 base and J by 4 bases, with 10 bases left in between.